A selection of T cell receptor beta chains follows, all from one sample in a study of control samples from healthy donors and cancer patients. TCRdb's table, derived via immunoSEQ multiplex PCR, lists solely in-frame clones and lacks some. The sample carries approximately 70,000 clones, approximately 90% recorded once. Sequenced sample: PBMCs. The origin of the receptors is a woman aged 45-60 years with colorectal cancer. Both conserved end residues are part of each CDR3. D genes are given only for firm matches. Size is stated for part of the rows, as once, few or many counts, or as a class when the clone is expanded.

once	14	TRBJ2-1	TRBV6-4	.	TGTGCCAGCAGTGCCAAGGGCGGGGTGGCCGAGCAGTTCTTC	CASSAKGGVAEQFF
.	16	TRBJ1-6	TRBV5-4	.	TGTGCCAGCAGCTTGGAAGGCCAGGGCTATAATTCACCCCTCCACTTT	CASSLEGQGYNSPLHF
.	14	TRBJ2-3	TRBV6-5	.	TGTGCCAGCAGCCGACAGCTGGGCACAGATACGCAGTATTTT	CASSRQLGTDTQYF
once	11	TRBJ2-7	TRBV12-3/TRBV12-4	TRBD1	TGTGCCAGCAGCCGCCAGGGGGAAGGTTCATTC	CASSRQGEGSF
.	15	TRBJ2-7	TRBV2	TRBD2	TGTGCCAGCAGTGAAGACCTAGCGGGCCCCTACGAGCAGTACTTC	CASSEDLAGPYEQYF
.	14	TRBJ2-7	TRBV30	.	TGTGCCTGGAGCACCTTGCTAGTTACTTACGAGCAGTACTTC	CAWSTLLVTYEQYF
.	14	TRBJ2-7	TRBV6-6	.	TGTGCCAGCAGTTACTTGGACAGTACTGACGAGCAGTACTTC	CASSYLDSTDEQYF
.	14	TRBJ2-7	TRBV5-5	.	TGTGCCAGCAGCTTGCACAGGGCTCCCTACGAGCAGTACTTC	CASSLHRAPYEQYF
.	15	TRBJ2-1	TRBV6-5	.	TGTGCCAGCAGTATCCAGGGATCCTCCTACAATGAGCAGTTCTTC	CASSIQGSSYNEQFF
.	14	TRBJ2-7	TRBV5-1	TRBD2	TGCGCCAGCGGCTGGACTAGCGGGACGGGCGAGCAGTACTTC	CASGWTSGTGEQYF
.	15	TRBJ2-1	TRBV2	TRBD2	TGTGCCAGCGGACTAGCGGGGGCCTCCTACAATGAGCAGTTCTTC	CASGLAGASYNEQFF
.	13	TRBJ2-5	TRBV11-2	TRBD1	TGTGCCAGCAGCTCGGACAGGGATGAGACCCAGTACTTC	CASSSDRDETQYF
.	15	TRBJ1-4	TRBV5-8	.	TGTGCCAGCAGCTTGTCCCGTGCTTCCAATGAAAAACTGTTTTTT	CASSLSRASNEKLFF
.	16	TRBJ1-6	TRBV11-2	.	TGTGCCAGCAGCTTAGATTGGCAGGGCTATAATTCACCCCTCCACTTT	CASSLDWQGYNSPLHF
.	13	TRBJ2-5	TRBV18	.	TGTGCCAGCTCGCGACCTACAGAGGGGACCCAGTACTTC	CASSRPTEGTQYF
.	14	TRBJ2-7	TRBV5-1	TRBD1	TGCGCCAGCAGCAACGACAGGGCAACCTACGAGCAGTACTTC	CASSNDRATYEQYF
.	13	TRBJ2-5	TRBV30	.	TGTGCCTGTAGAGCGGAGAACCAAGAGACCCAGTACTTC	CACRAENQETQYF
few	16	TRBJ2-3	TRBV3-1/TRBV3-2	.	TGTGCCAGCAGCCAAGATAGTTCAGCCTACACAGATACGCAGTATTTT	CASSQDSSAYTDTQYF